Sequencing of this T cell receptor (beta chain) was carried out in a study of blood T cell repertoires in COVID-19 (dated by TCRdb to 2019 to 2021). Describing the broader study: Samples covering the acute and convalescent phases of COVID-19 were provided by collaborators in the United States, Italy and Spain. The prospective study material was composed of cDNA or gDNA derived from T cells, B-cell-depleted T cells, or PBMCs. The samples were drawn from two sources: the first 160 participants of the ongoing ImmuneRACE study, and 1,000 to 1,500 subjects contributed by 6 global collaborators. Subjects who had been exposed to COVID-19, were actively infected with it, or had recovered from it provided the deeply sampled blood TCRbeta repertoires that made up the dataset. Where available, HLA class I and class II types were taken from metadata supplied by the sample provider and were not determined by assay-based typing. Sample metadata almost always included a de-identified subject ID, COVID-19 status, age in years and sex. The repertoires were released in a freely available public database intended as a resource for research on the immune response to SARS-CoV-2.

The immunoSEQ Assay, a bias-controlled multiplex PCR, was used to amplify TCRbeta CDR3 regions from genomic DNA. The study's own analysis went as follows. Nucleated cell counts per sample were estimated from amplification of reference gene primers within the assay. To quantify the absolute abundance of each unique TCRbeta CDR3 rearrangement, sequence reads were collapsed and filtered. For each sample, productive Simpson clonality was calculated by taking the square root of Simpson's diversity index across productive rearrangements. TCRdb took over this immuneACCESS table, retaining in-frame rearrangements with V and J assigned. Such tables are incomplete; in checked studies, under half of the missing clones stem from an unresolved V gene, and the remainder is unexplained. Clone size and the V and J calls come from that table; the DNA yielded D and trimming. The sample contains under 300,000 clones, 88% of them found a single time. Around 1% of the sample is taken by the ten largest.

The germline V gene gives CDR1 as SGHRS and CDR2 as YFSETQ. Trimming accounts for 4 bases at V and 2 bases at J, while the number of junction bases matched to no gene is 13. The CDR3 spans 18 residues, from the cysteine through the phenylalanine. Just the 54-base CDR3 DNA is kept, in frame starting at base 1. For this clone: Its specific antigen is unknown. Per-nucleotide qualities are absent, and no much larger clonotype sits a single base away.

Participants in the prospective study were aged about 18 to 95 years, lived in under 30 United States geographic areas, and enrolled through a virtual design. Cohort assignment in the prospective study relied on participant-reported clinical history from a screening survey and a study questionnaire. ImmuneRACE Cohort 3 recovered participants were defined by two consecutive negative NP/OP PCR tests, healthcare professional clearance, or symptom resolution. Mobile phlebotomists in the prospective study collected whole blood, serum and a nasopharyngeal or oropharyngeal swab from every participant. Over a roughly 2-month period, participants in the prospective study had the option of providing additional blood draws and questionnaires. Before DNA extraction, prospective study blood samples were shipped either frozen or at room temperature. What the authors observed across the whole study: The quantity of clinical and demographic metadata differed by source and by participant and was supplied without curation.

This clonotype was obtained from a woman in her twenties or thirties who had recovered from COVID-19. The receptor chain draws on TRBV5-1 and TRBJ2-2; 8 nucleotides in the junction match TRBD2. Sequencing used PBMCs or T cells enriched from blood (not recorded which). The nucleotide sequence is given as TGCGCCAGCAGCCTCCGGATTAGCGGGATAGGAAACACCGGGGAGCTGTTTTTT. This codes for CASSLRISGIGNTGELFF.